Listed below are T cell receptor beta chains from one sample, sequenced in a study of blood T cell repertoires in COVID-19. Profiled with immunoSEQ multiplex PCR; TCRdb holds only in-frame clones, not every one. The sample has under 300,000 clones; roughly 83% are singletons. Sequencing input: peripheral blood. These receptors all come from a man at least 80 years old with acute or convalescent COVID-19. Each CDR3 is given with its conserved first and last residue. Fields, in order: V gene, D gene, J gene, clone size, CDR3 DNA, CDR3 protein. A D gene is named only where the DNA matches it firmly. Size tells how often a clone was seen (once, few, many) or the class of an expanded clone, and some rows leave it out.

>TRBV4-2|NA|TRBJ2-3|NA
TGTGCCAGCAGCCAAGATGAAGGGAGCACGTCTAGCACAGATACGCAGTATTTT
CASSQDEGSTSSTDTQYF
>TRBV3-1/TRBV3-2|NA|TRBJ2-1|NA
TGTGCCAGCAGCCAAGATGCTAGCTTCCACAATGAGCAGTTCTTC
CASSQDASFHNEQFF
>TRBV5-1|NA|TRBJ2-1|NA
TGCGCCAGCAGCTTGGGAGGTAACTCCTACAATGAGCAGTTCTTC
CASSLGGNSYNEQFF
>TRBV6-6|TRBD1|TRBJ1-1|once
TGTGCCAGCAGTTACTCGACCCCCCAGGGGGCACCTGAAGCTTTCTTT
CASSYSTPQGAPEAFF
>TRBV27|TRBD2|TRBJ2-1|NA
TGTGCCAGCCGGACTAGCGGGGACAATGAGCAGTTCTTC
CASRTSGDNEQFF
>TRBV3-1/TRBV3-2|TRBD1|TRBJ1-1|NA
TGTGCCAGCAGCATCCGACAGGGAAACACTGAAGCTTTCTTT
CASSIRQGNTEAFF
>TRBV19|NA|TRBJ1-1|once
TGTGCCAGTAGTATCGGGTCTTTTGGGGAAGCTTTCTTT
CASSIGSFGEAFF
>TRBV10-2|NA|TRBJ1-2|NA
TGCGCCAGCACTCTTGGGCTTCGGGGCTATGGCTACACCTTC
CASTLGLRGYGYTF
>TRBV5-1|TRBD2|TRBJ2-1|NA
TGCGCCAGCAGCTTGGCCGGGACTAGCACGAGCTCCTACAATGAGCAGTTCTTC
CASSLAGTSTSSYNEQFF
>TRBV3-1/TRBV3-2|NA|TRBJ2-7|NA
TGTGCCAGCAGCCTTCAATTCTACGAGCAGTACTTC
CASSLQFYEQYF
>TRBV7-2|NA|TRBJ2-1|NA
TGTGCCAGCAGCAGATCAGGGCTAAGCTCCTACAATGAGCAGTTCTTC
CASSRSGLSSYNEQFF
>TRBV5-5|NA|TRBJ2-7|few
TGTGCCAGCAGCCCCCTGGACGAGTCCTCGGGGGAGCAGTACTTC
CASSPLDESSGEQYF
>TRBV20-1|TRBD1|TRBJ1-4|once
TGCAGTGCTAGTCCCCGTGACAGGGTCGATGAAAAACTGTTTTTT
CSASPRDRVDEKLFF
>TRBV3-1/TRBV3-2|NA|TRBJ1-6|once
TGTGCCAGCAGCCAAGTAGTGGGACTGATTAATTCACCCCTCCACTTT
CASSQVVGLINSPLHF
>TRBV14|NA|TRBJ1-6|once
TGTGCCAGCAGCTCAGGATTTTCACCCCTCCACTTT
CASSSGFSPLHF
>TRBV27|TRBD1|TRBJ1-1|NA
TGTGCCAGCAGTTTAAGCCCCGGGACAGGGATTCCCACTGAAGCTTTCTTT
CASSLSPGTGIPTEAFF
>TRBV11-3|TRBD2|TRBJ2-1|NA
TGTGCCAGCAGCTTAGATGGAACTAGCGGGAGCCCCAGCTACAATGAGCAGTTCTTC
CASSLDGTSGSPSYNEQFF
>TRBV6-5|NA|TRBJ1-1|NA
TGTGCCAGCAGCACCTTTGGGAGATCGGGCACTGAAGCTTTCTTT
CASSTFGRSGTEAFF